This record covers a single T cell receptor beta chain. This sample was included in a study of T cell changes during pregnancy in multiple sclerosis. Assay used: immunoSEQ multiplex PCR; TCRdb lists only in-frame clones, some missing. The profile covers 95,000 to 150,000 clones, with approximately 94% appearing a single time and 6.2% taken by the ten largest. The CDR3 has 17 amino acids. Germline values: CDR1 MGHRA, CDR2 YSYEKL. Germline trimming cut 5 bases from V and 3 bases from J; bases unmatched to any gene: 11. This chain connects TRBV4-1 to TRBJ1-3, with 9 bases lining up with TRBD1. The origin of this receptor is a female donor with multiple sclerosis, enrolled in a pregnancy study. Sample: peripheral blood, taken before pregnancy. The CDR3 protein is CASSARDRVNIGNTIYF. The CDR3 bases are TGCGCCAGCAGCGCCCGGGACAGGGTGAACATTGGAAACACCATATATTTT.